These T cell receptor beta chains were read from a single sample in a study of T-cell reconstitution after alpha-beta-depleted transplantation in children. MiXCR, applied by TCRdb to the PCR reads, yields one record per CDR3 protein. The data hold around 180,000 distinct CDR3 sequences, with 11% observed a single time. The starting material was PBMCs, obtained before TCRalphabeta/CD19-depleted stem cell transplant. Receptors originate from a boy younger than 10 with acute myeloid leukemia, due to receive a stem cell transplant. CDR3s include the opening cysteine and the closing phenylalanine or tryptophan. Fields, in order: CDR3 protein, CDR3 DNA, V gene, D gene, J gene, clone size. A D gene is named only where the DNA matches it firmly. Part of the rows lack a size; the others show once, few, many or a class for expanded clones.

CASSYSGRANYGYTF,TGTGCCAGCAGTTACTCTGGCAGAGCTAACTATGGCTACACCTTC,TRBV6-5,-,TRBJ1-2,many
CASSLRTGTGELFF,TGTGCCAGCAGTTTAAGGACGGGGACCGGGGAGCTGTTTTTT,TRBV27,-,TRBJ2-2,many
CASSFARGTNVLTF,TGTGCCAGCAGTTTCGCACGTGGGACCAACGTCCTGACTTTC,TRBV12-3/TRBV12-4,-,TRBJ2-6,many
CASSLWRLPGNTQYF,TGCGCCAGCAGCCTTTGGAGGCTCCCCGGAAATACGCAGTATTTT,TRBV5-1,-,TRBJ2-3,-
CASSPHEGGVPWGEQYF,TGTGCCAGCAGCCCACACGAGGGGGGGGTTCCCTGGGGCGAGCAGTACTTC,TRBV9,-,TRBJ2-7,many
CASSLGSGSNIEQFF,TGCGCCAGCAGCTTGGGTAGCGGGAGTAATATTGAGCAGTTCTTC,TRBV5-1,TRBD2,TRBJ2-1,many
CASSETGGSSPQHF,TGCGCCAGCAGCGAGACAGGGGGCTCGAGCCCCCAGCATTTT,TRBV5-1,TRBD1,TRBJ1-5,many
CSATPGLRGDTQYF,TGCAGTGCTACTCCGGGTCTCCGGGGAGATACGCAGTATTTT,TRBV20-1,-,TRBJ2-3,many
CSADSGQGKVEQFF,-,TRBV20-1,-,TRBJ2-1,many
CASSSDRGRLEQFF,TGTGCCAGCAGCTCGGACAGGGGGCGCCTTGAGCAGTTCTTC,TRBV7-2,TRBD1,TRBJ2-1,many
CSAREGGGWFGYTF,TGCAGTGCTAGAGAGGGGGGAGGGTGGTTTGGCTACACCTTC,TRBV20-1,-,TRBJ1-2,many
CASSRSQGGETQYF,TGTGCCAGCAGTCGATCGCAGGGAGGAGAGACCCAGTACTTC,TRBV12-3/TRBV12-4,-,TRBJ2-5,many
CASSPPEGQGTDTQYF,TGCGCCAGCAGCCCGCCTGAGGGACAGGGCACAGATACGCAGTATTTT,TRBV5-1,TRBD1,TRBJ2-3,many
CSAQTGAGNTIYF,TGCAGTGCTCAGACAGGGGCGGGAAACACCATATATTTT,TRBV20-1,TRBD1,TRBJ1-3,many
CSALGPGELFF,TGCAGTGCCCTAGGTCCCGGGGAGCTGTTTTTT,TRBV20-1,-,TRBJ2-2,many
CASSQGAGGGAYNEQFF,TGTGCCAGCAGCCAAGGAGCTGGCGGGGGGGCCTACAATGAGCAGTTCTTC,TRBV3-1,TRBD2,TRBJ2-1,many
CASSQGANGEETQYF,TGTGCCAGCAGCCAAGGGGCGAACGGGGAAGAGACCCAGTACTTC,TRBV3-1,-,TRBJ2-5,many
CASRHQPGLAKNNEQFF,TGCGCCAGCAGACATCAACCGGGACTAGCGAAAAACAATGAGCAGTTCTTC,TRBV5-1,TRBD2,TRBJ2-1,many
CASSAAVQPRVGTNQPQHF,TGTGCCAGCAGTGCTGCGGTCCAACCAAGGGTGGGCACCAATCAGCCCCAGCATTTT,TRBV6-1,-,TRBJ1-5,-
CASSPDWGEAFF,TGTGCCAGCAGCCCAGATTGGGGTGAAGCTTTCTTT,TRBV5-4,-,TRBJ1-1,many
CASSESIDSGETQYF,TGCGCCAGCAGTGAGTCTATCGACAGTGGGGAGACCCAGTACTTC,TRBV10-2,-,TRBJ2-5,many
CASSRASGDYNEQFF,TGCGCCAGCAGCAGGGCTAGCGGTGATTACAATGAGCAGTTCTTC,TRBV5-1,TRBD2,TRBJ2-1,many
CASRINWGTDTQYF,TGTGCCAGCAGGATCAACTGGGGCACAGATACGCAGTATTTT,TRBV6-1,-,TRBJ2-3,many
CSVRGLDGYTF,TGCAGTGTGCGGGGGCTGGATGGCTACACCTTC,TRBV20-1,-,TRBJ1-2,many
CAISAKDRGFVDYGYTF,TGTGCCATCAGCGCCAAGGACAGGGGGTTTGTCGACTATGGCTACACCTTC,TRBV10-3,TRBD1,TRBJ1-2,many
CASSLSSIRTDTQYF,TGTGCCAGCAGCTTATCGAGTATTCGCACAGATACGCAGTATTTT,TRBV7-6,-,TRBJ2-3,many
CSARLAGEINEQFF,TGCAGTGCTAGGTTAGCGGGGGAGATCAATGAGCAGTTCTTC,TRBV20-1,TRBD2,TRBJ2-1,many
CASSFGPESPLHF,TGTGCCAGCAGTTTCGGCCCCGAGTCACCCCTCCACTTT,TRBV12-3/TRBV12-4,-,TRBJ1-6,many
CASRPGTSGRNEQFF,TGTGCCAGCAGGCCCGGGACTAGCGGAAGGAATGAGCAGTTCTTC,TRBV6-1,TRBD2,TRBJ2-1,many
CSALIYSTDTQYF,TGCAGTGCTCTTATTTATAGCACAGATACGCAGTATTTT,TRBV20-1,-,TRBJ2-3,many
CASSDAGFYQPQHF,TGTGCCAGCAGCGACGCAGGCTTTTATCAGCCCCAGCATTTT,TRBV12-3/TRBV12-4,-,TRBJ1-5,many
CASTWGGAIYSNQPQHF,TGTGCCAGCACCTGGGGGGGAGCGATATATAGCAATCAGCCCCAGCATTTT,TRBV28,-,TRBJ1-5,many